The next 24 T cell receptor beta chains were all read from a single sample in a study of T cell repertoires in cytomegalovirus infection (dated by TCRdb to the late 2010s). The listed sequencing device is Illumina HiSeq 1500. TCRdb reprocessing: public reads trimmed at Q25 with fastp, clones called with MiXCR, in-frame beta chains kept. Under each unique CDR3 protein, matching rows form one entry showing the most common genes and DNA. The sample table lists around 440,000 distinct CDR3 sequences, around 10% of them with a count of one. Jointly, the top ten make up 10% of the sample. Sequencing input: PBMCs. The receptors originated from a human donor in good health (CMV status not recorded). Some clones in this sample may be carry-over from other donors' samples.

This clonotype was observed many times. The rearrangement uses TRBV5-1 and TRBJ2-5; TRBD2 matches 10 bases. The CDR3 has 14 residues. Losses at the gene ends were 4 bases for V and 3 bases for J; bases not matched to a gene: 3. In germline, CDR1 is SGHRS, CDR2 YFSETQ. In nucleotides, the CDR3 is TGCGCCAGCAGCCCCGGACTAGCGGAAGAGACCCAGTACTTC. Translated, it gives CASSPGLAEETQYF.

This clonotype was counted at least ten times. The chain combines TRBV7-2 with TRBJ2-2; D might be TRBD2 (5 bases). V gave up 5 bases and J gave up 3 bases, with 19 bases separating them. In germline, CDR1 is SGHTA, CDR2 FQGNSA. CDR3 size: 17 residues. In DNA form, the CDR3 reads TGTGCCAGCAGCCTCCCCTTGTGGGCCGGGGACACCGGGGAGCTGTTTTTT. As protein: CASSLPLWAGDTGELFF.

Turning to this clonotype: A read error may be the cause here, since a much bigger clone is one base away. The rearrangement uses TRBV9 and TRBJ2-3; no clear D gene. Trimming took off 0 bases at V and 11 bases at J, with 13 bases between the two ends. The CDR3 is 13 residues long. The germline gives CDR1 SGDLS, CDR2 YYNGEE. In nucleotides, the CDR3 is TGTGCCAGCAGCGTAGCTTGGCAGGTTAAGCAGTATTTT. Translation: CASSVAWQVKQYF.

This clonotype has only a few counts. J is TRBJ2-1 and V is TRBV11-2; D is perhaps TRBD2 (6 bases). The CDR3 loop spans 13 amino acids. V lost 10 bases, J lost 1 base, and 11 bases lay in between. Germline CDR1 reads SGHAT; CDR2 reads FQNNGV. The CDR3 region has the DNA TGTGCCACGCGGGAAATTTCCTACAATGAGCAGTTCTTC. Amino acids: CATREISYNEQFF.

This rearrangement joins TRBV2 to TRBJ1-5; 7 nucleotides line up with TRBD1. The germline V gene encodes CDR1 SNHLY and CDR2 FYNNEI. CDR3 size: 12 residues. V trimming: 9 bases; J trimming: 2 bases; junction bases outside the gene matches: 1. CDR3 in amino acids: CASQGGNQPQHF. The CDR3 DNA follows: TGTGCCAGTCAGGGGGGCAATCAGCCCCAGCATTTT.

This clonotype was detected many times. The chain employs TRBV9 and TRBJ2-5; D may be TRBD2 (6 bases). The CDR3 contains 14 residues. Trimming took 4 bases from V and 5 from J, leaving 15 bases between them. Germline lookup yields CDR1 SGDLS and CDR2 YYNGEE. This chain's CDR3 is CASSPSGGIETQYF. DNA of the CDR3: TGTGCCAGCAGCCCAAGTGGGGGGATTGAGACCCAGTACTTC. The complete variable domain, with remaining parts taken from reference TRBV9 and TRBJ2-5, reads DSGVTQTPKHLITATGQRVTLRCSPRSGDLSVYWYQQSLDQGLQFLIQYYNGEERAKGNILERFSAQQFPDLHSELNLSSLELGDSALYFCASSPSGGIETQYFGPGTRLLVL.

This clonotype appeared many times. V is TRBV7-8 and J is TRBJ2-3; D is unclear. The ends were cut back, 6 bases at V and 6 bases at J, with 16 bases in the middle. This CDR3 comprises 14 residues. CDR1 is SGHVS and CDR2 is FQNEAQ in the germline V gene. CDR3 DNA: TGTGCCAGCAGTCTTAGTCCCCCGTACGATACGCAGTATTTT. Protein: CASSLSPPYDTQYF.

In this sample, this clonotype turned up many times. This CDR3 is missing its conserved last phenylalanine or tryptophan, likely due to a read error. The DNA is left out, because the CDR3 cannot be placed on it with certainty; the CDR3 is given as TCRdb lists it. The chain is built from TRBV7-2 and TRBJ1-1. Germline V gives CDR1 SGHTA, CDR2 FQGNSA. The CDR3 length is 15 residues, termini included. The CDR3 is CASSLAGDTVEIKVL.

The sample holds a few counts of this clonotype. This clone may be a read error of a much larger clone one base away. This chain uses TRBV2 with TRBJ1-1, with TRBD1 identical over 7 bases. The V gene's germline CDR1 is SNHLY and CDR2 FYNNEI. The CDR3 loop spans 14 amino acids. J gave up 1 base and V 4 bases, and 3 bases lay outside the gene matches. The CDR3 sequence: CASSVGQPNTEAFF. CDR3 nucleotides: TGTGCCAGCAGTGTGGGACAGCCGAACACTGAAGCTTTCTTT.

This clonotype was seen more than once but under ten times. J is TRBJ1-1 and V is TRBV5-1; D unclear. Germline assignment: CDR1 SGHRS and CDR2 YFSETQ. CDR3 length equals 14 residues. V was trimmed by 0 bases and J by 4 bases, leaving 10 bases between them. CDR3 amino acids: CASSLVESGTEAFF. Here the CDR3 DNA reads TGCGCCAGCAGCTTGGTCGAGTCGGGCACTGAAGCTTTCTTT.

There are many counts of this clonotype. The chain carries TRBV29-1 and TRBJ1-2, with TRBD1 identical over 8 bases. The ends lost 3 bases at V and 5 bases at J; junction bases unmatched: 11. The CDR3 sequence is 15 residues long. Germline V gene sequence: CDR1 SQVTM, CDR2 ANQGSEA. The CDR3 bases are TGCAGCGTTGACGCCAGCGGACAGGGCGGTTATGGCTACACCTTC. Translation: CSVDASGQGGYGYTF.

At least ten counts were recorded for this clonotype. This chain joins TRBV7-3 and TRBJ2-3; TRBD2 matches at 7 bases. Looked up from germline, CDR1 is SGHTA and CDR2 is FQGTGA. The CDR3 extends over 14 amino acids. V was pared by 2 bases and J by 5 bases, with 4 bases of the junction left unmatched. The CDR3 protein is CASSLGLDVDTQYF. In DNA, the CDR3 is TGTGCCAGCAGCTTAGGACTAGACGTAGATACGCAGTATTTT.

Many counts were recorded for this clonotype. The chain recombines TRBV19 with TRBJ2-1, with 9 nucleotides matching TRBD1. Germline trimming cut 5 bases from V and 3 bases from J; bases unmatched to any gene: 8. This CDR3 is 16 amino acids long. Germline loops: CDR1 LNHDA, CDR2 SQIVND (reference sequence). The CDR3 DNA follows: TGTGCCAGTAGTGGGGGGGGACAGGGTTTCTACAATGAGCAGTTCTTC. It yields the protein CASSGGGQGFYNEQFF. Looking up the rest from reference TRBV19 and TRBJ2-1 gives the full variable domain: DGGITQSPKYLFRKEGQNVTLSCEQNLNHDAMYWYRQDPGQGLRLIYYSQIVNDFQKGDIAEGYSVSREKKESFPLTVTSAQKNPTAFYLCASSGGGQGFYNEQFFGPGTRLTVL.

Many counts were recorded for this clonotype. The chain has TRBV19 and TRBJ1-5, with D unclear. The CDR3 covers 12 residues. V gave up 4 bases and J gave up 6 bases, with 7 bases separating them. Germline V gene sequence: CDR1 LNHDA, CDR2 SQIVND (reference sequence). The CDR3 protein is CASSTRPQPQHF. As DNA, the CDR3 is TGTGCCAGTAGTACACGGCCTCAGCCCCAGCATTTT.

At least ten counts were recorded for this clonotype. CDR3 sequence reads: CASSIGPGTNTEAFF. DNA of the CDR3: TGTGCCAGCAGCATCGGTCCCGGGACCAACACTGAAGCTTTCTTT. The V gene is TRBV5-5, the J gene TRBJ1-1, with D possibly being TRBD1 (5 bases). Germline V gene data show CDR1 as SGHKS and CDR2 as YYEKEE (reference sequence). CDR3 size: 15 residues. V gave up 4 bases and J gave up 2 bases, with 15 bases separating them.

The J gene is TRBJ2-1, the V gene TRBV15; D is uncertain. Trimming took 3 bases from V and 10 from J, leaving 10 bases between them. Germline values: CDR1 LNHNV, CDR2 YYDKDF (reference sequence). CDR3 size: 12 residues. The CDR3 DNA reads TGTGCCACCAGCAGGACCGGACCCGAGCAGTTCTTC. Translating it yields CATSRTGPEQFF.

Many counts were recorded for this clonotype. The V gene is TRBV6-5, the J gene TRBJ2-2; 9 nucleotides match TRBD1. CDR1 and CDR2 (germline): MNHEY, SVGAGI. The J segment lost 6 bases and the V segment lost 2 bases, leaving 10 bases of the junction unmatched. CDR3 length: 17 residues. The CDR3 region is CASSYIGGTGSAGELFF. CDR3 in DNA: TGTGCCAGCAGTTACATTGGAGGGACAGGGAGCGCCGGGGAGCTGTTTTTT.

Many counts were recorded for this clonotype. The chain has TRBV9 and TRBJ2-1, with 10 bases fitting TRBD2. The CDR3 runs to 16 residues. Germline CDR1 SGDLS, CDR2 YYNGEE. With 1 base clipped from V and 4 bases from J, the junction kept 5 bases outside the gene matches. CDR3 nucleotides: TGTGCCAGCAGCGTATCTAGCGGGAGTTGGTACAATGAGCAGTTCTTC. Its protein is CASSVSSGSWYNEQFF. Variable domain in full (rest from reference TRBV9 and TRBJ2-1): DSGVTQTPKHLITATGQRVTLRCSPRSGDLSVYWYQQSLDQGLQFLIQYYNGEERAKGNILERFSAQQFPDLHSELNLSSLELGDSALYFCASSVSSGSWYNEQFFGPGTRLTVL.

This clonotype was counted a few times. The rearrangement uses TRBV19 and TRBJ2-3; 7 bases are shared with TRBD1. The junction had 8 bases not matched to a gene; V was cut back by 3 bases and J by 5 bases. CDR1 is LNHDA, CDR2 SQIVND, per germline (reference sequence). The CDR3 runs 15 residues. CDR3 DNA: TGTGCCAGTAGTATCGACGACAGGGCAGGAGATACGCAGTATTTT. This codes for CASSIDDRAGDTQYF.

The sample holds a few counts of this clonotype. The rearrangement joins TRBV20-1 to TRBJ2-7; TRBD1 aligns across 10 bases. V was pared by 1 base and J by 7 bases, with 7 bases of the junction left unmatched. Germline CDR1 reads DFQATT; CDR2 reads SNEGSKA (reference sequence). The CDR3 loop spans 14 amino acids. CDR3 nucleotides: TGCAGTGCTAGAGTCGGGACAGGGGTGAAAGAGCAGTACTTC. It yields the protein CSARVGTGVKEQYF.

This clonotype occurred many times. The V gene is TRBV2, the J gene TRBJ1-5, with 9 positions matching TRBD1. Per the germline V gene, CDR1 is SNHLY and CDR2 is FYNNEI. J was trimmed by 3 bases and V by 8 bases; bases with no gene match: 8. The CDR3 has 15 residues. CDR3 protein: CASLLDRGYNQPQHF. The CDR3 bases are TGTGCCAGCCTACTGGACAGGGGATACAATCAGCCCCAGCATTTT.

This clonotype occurred many times. The chain carries TRBV5-1 and TRBJ2-7, with D possibly matching TRBD1 (6 bases). V lost 0 bases and J 3 bases, leaving 10 bases between the germline ends. CDR3 length equals 14 residues. The V gene's germline CDR1 is SGHRS and CDR2 YFSETQ. For the CDR3, the DNA is TGCGCCAGCAGCTTGGGGACAGCCCGCTACGAGCAGTACTTC. Translated, it gives CASSLGTARYEQYF. Complete variable domain (other parts from reference TRBV5-1 and TRBJ2-7): KAGVTQTPRYLIKTRGQQVTLSCSPISGHRSVSWYQQTPGQGLQFLFEYFSETQRNKGNFPGRFSGRQFSNSRSEMNVSTLELGDSALYLCASSLGTARYEQYFGPGTRLTVT.

This sequence joins TRBV5-4 and TRBJ2-5; perhaps TRBD2 as D (5 bases). Trimming left V 4 bases short and J 0 bases short, with 10 bases between. Germline values: CDR1 SGHNT, CDR2 YYREEE (reference sequence). The CDR3 runs 14 residues. CDR3 protein: CASSRTRNQETQYF. DNA of the CDR3: TGTGCCAGCAGCCGCACTAGAAACCAAGAGACCCAGTACTTC.

This clonotype has just a few counts. This chain connects TRBV28 to TRBJ2-1; 9 nucleotides line up with TRBD2. This CDR3 comprises 15 residues. V gave up 3 bases and J gave up 8 bases; unmatched junction bases: 8. Germline values: CDR1 MDHEN, CDR2 SYDVKM. As DNA, the CDR3 is TGTGCCAGCAGTTTGGGCGGGAGGGCCGAGGATGAGCAGTTCTTC. Protein product: CASSLGGRAEDEQFF. Full variable domain (outside the CDR3, taken from reference TRBV28 and TRBJ2-1): DVKVTQSSRYLVKRTGEKVFLECVQDMDHENMFWYRQDPGLGLRLIYFSYDVKMKEKGDIPEGYSVSREKKERFSLILESASTNQTSMYLCASSLGGRAEDEQFFGPGTRLTVL.